Given below is one TCR beta chain in context. As yet, its antigen is unknown. This PCR relied on a set of 60 Vbeta primers and 13 Jbeta primers. Here immunoSEQ multiplex PCR was the method, and the copy in TCRdb shows in-frame clones only, minus some. Its table records more than 95,000 clones. This specimen comes from a study of cytomegalovirus exposure and HLA in healthy donors. Broader study findings: Available immune exposure information covered CMV serostatus only.

V lost 2 bases, J lost 1 base, and 10 bases stayed unmatched. Germline lookup yields CDR1 SGHRS and CDR2 YFSETQ. This CDR3 has 17 amino acids. V is TRBV5-1 and J is TRBJ2-3; TRBD2 aligns across 7 bases. This clonotype was sampled from a man aged 25 to 45 in good health and CMV-seronegative. Sequencing was performed on PBMCs. CDR3 amino acids: CASSFGPRAGGTDTQYF. DNA for the CDR3: TGCGCCAGCAGCTTTGGGCCCAGGGCGGGAGGCACAGATACGCAGTATTTT.